The following is a T cell receptor beta chain sequence with its context. Its antigen is as yet unknown. The data belong to a study of cytomegalovirus exposure and HLA in healthy donors. Whole-study context: HLA-typed donors were the source of roughly 85 million unique TCRs held in an early data release. General study findings and limits: The study found most TCR sequences rare, yet found some public TCRs in many donors.

With 60 Vbeta and 13 Jbeta primers, the PCR was carried out. Profiling relied on immunoSEQ multiplex PCR, and the TCRdb table lists in-frame clones only, not all of them. This table has around 150,000 clones, around three fifths appearing once. The CDR3 extends over 13 amino acids. Per the germline V gene, CDR1 is LNHDA and CDR2 is SQIVND (reference sequence). V was clipped by 5 bases and J by 7 bases, with 11 bases between them. The sequence derives from a male donor in good health and CMV-seronegative. The sample was PBMCs. The chain joins TRBV19 to TRBJ1-4; a possible D gene is TRBD1 (6 bases). CDR3 coding DNA: TGTGCCAGTAGTCCAGGGGATGGTGAAAAACTGTTTTTT. Its protein is CASSPGDGEKLFF.